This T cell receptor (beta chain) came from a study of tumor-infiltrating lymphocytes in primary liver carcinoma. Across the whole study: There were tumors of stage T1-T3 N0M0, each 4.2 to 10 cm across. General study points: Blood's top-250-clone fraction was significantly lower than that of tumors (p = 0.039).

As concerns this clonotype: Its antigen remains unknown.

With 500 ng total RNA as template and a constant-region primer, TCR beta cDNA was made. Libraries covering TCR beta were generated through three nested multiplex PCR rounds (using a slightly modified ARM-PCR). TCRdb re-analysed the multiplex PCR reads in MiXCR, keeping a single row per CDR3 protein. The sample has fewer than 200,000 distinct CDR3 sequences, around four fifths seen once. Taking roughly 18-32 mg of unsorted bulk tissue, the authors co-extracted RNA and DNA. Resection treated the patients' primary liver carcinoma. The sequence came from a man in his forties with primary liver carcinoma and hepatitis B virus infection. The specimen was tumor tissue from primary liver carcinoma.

CDR3 loop: CASSLGCFRPHSNQPQHF. CDR3 sequence (DNA): TGTGCCAGCAGTTTGGGATGCTTCCGGCCTCATAGCAATCAGCCCCAGCATTTT. The V and J genes are TRBV6-2 or TRBV6-3 and TRBJ1-5, with D unclear. V gave up 4 bases and J gave up 0 bases, with 19 bases separating them. This CDR3 contains 18 residues. CDR1 is MNHEY, CDR2 SVGEGT, per germline.